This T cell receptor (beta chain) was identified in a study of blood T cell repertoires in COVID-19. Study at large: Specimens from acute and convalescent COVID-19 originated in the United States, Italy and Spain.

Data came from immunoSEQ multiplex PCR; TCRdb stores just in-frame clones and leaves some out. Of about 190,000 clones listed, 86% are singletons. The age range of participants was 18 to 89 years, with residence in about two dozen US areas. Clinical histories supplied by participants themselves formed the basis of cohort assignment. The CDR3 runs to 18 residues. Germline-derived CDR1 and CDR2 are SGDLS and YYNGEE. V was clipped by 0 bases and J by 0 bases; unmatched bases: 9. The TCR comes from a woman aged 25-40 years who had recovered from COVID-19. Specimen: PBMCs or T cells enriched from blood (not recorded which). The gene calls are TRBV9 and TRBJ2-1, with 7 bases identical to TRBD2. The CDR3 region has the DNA TGTGCCAGCAGCGTAGATGTGGGGGGGAAGCCCTCCTACAATGAGCAGTTCTTC. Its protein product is CASSVDVGGKPSYNEQFF.